Listed below are T cell receptor beta chains from one sample, sequenced in a study of cytomegalovirus exposure and HLA in healthy donors. Data came from immunoSEQ multiplex PCR; TCRdb stores just in-frame clones and leaves some out. The sample lists 140,000 to 150,000 clones, over 65% occurring once. The sample was PBMCs. The receptors derive from a man aged 40-49 years in good health and CMV-seropositive. Both conserved end residues are part of each CDR3. The D gene is left open where the match is weak. A row's size may be missing; if present it is once, few, many or a size class.

V	J	size	D	DNA	CDR3
TRBV18	TRBJ1-2	.	.	TGTGCCAGCTCACCAACACAATCAGAGGTCCTTAACTATGGCTACACCTTC	CASSPTQSEVLNYGYTF
TRBV13	TRBJ2-1	once	TRBD2	TGTGCCAGCAGCTTAGAGGCGGGAGCCCTTTACAATGAGCAGTTCTTC	CASSLEAGALYNEQFF
TRBV7-9	TRBJ1-2	once	.	TGTGCCAGCAGCTCGGGGAACAGGGCCTATGGCTACACCTTC	CASSSGNRAYGYTF
TRBV25-1	TRBJ1-2	.	.	TGTGCCAGCAGTGAACCCGGGACTTCGGCCTACTATGGCTACACCTTC	CASSEPGTSAYYGYTF
TRBV30	TRBJ2-7	.	.	TGTGCCTGGAGTGGGAGATTTAACGAGCAGTACTTC	CAWSGRFNEQYF
TRBV14	TRBJ2-1	.	.	TGTGCCAGCAGCCAAGATCGGCTAGCCTCCAATGAGCAGTTCTTC	CASSQDRLASNEQFF
TRBV19	TRBJ1-1	.	TRBD1	TGTGCCAGTAGTACCGGACAGGACCCAAGGGCTTTCTTT	CASSTGQDPRAFF
TRBV6-6	TRBJ2-7	once	.	TGTGCCAGCAGTTACTCGAGTATACAGCAGTACGAGCAGTACTTC	CASSYSSIQQYEQYF
TRBV5-1	TRBJ2-5	.	TRBD1	TGCTCCAGCAGCCCGAGCCAAGACAGGGGGCAAGAGACCCAGTACTTC	CSSSPSQDRGQETQYF
TRBV19	TRBJ2-3	few	TRBD2	TGTGCCAGTAGTTCCCGCGGGAGTTGGACGCAGTATTTT	CASSSRGSWTQYF
TRBV6-5	TRBJ1-2	.	TRBD1	TGTGCCAGCAGTTGGACAGGAACTTATTATGGCTACACCTTC	CASSWTGTYYGYTF
TRBV10-1	TRBJ2-7	.	.	TGCGCCAGCAGTTCAGGGGTTGATTACGAGCAGTACTTC	CASSSGVDYEQYF
TRBV7-9	TRBJ1-1	.	.	TGTGCCAGCAGCTTAGCCTCCGGAGGCGGGAACGCTTTCTTT	CASSLASGGGNAFF
TRBV7-8	TRBJ1-4	once	TRBD1	TGTGCCAGCAGCTCGATTTCCGGGACAGGGAAGGGAAAACTGTTTTTT	CASSSISGTGKGKLFF
TRBV9	TRBJ2-7	.	.	TGTGCCAGCAGCGTAGAACAGATCTACGAGCAGTACTTC	CASSVEQIYEQYF
TRBV6-5	TRBJ1-5	.	.	TGTGCCAGCAGTACGGGGGGATTCGGCAATCAGCCCCAGCATTTT	CASSTGGFGNQPQHF
TRBV9	TRBJ2-3	.	TRBD2	TGTGCCAGCAGCGAGAGACTAGCGGATAGCACAGATACGCAGTATTTT	CASSERLADSTDTQYF
TRBV7-9	TRBJ1-2	.	.	TGTGCCAGCAGCTTAGAACAAACTAACTATGGCTACACCTTC	CASSLEQTNYGYTF
TRBV6-5	TRBJ2-5	.	.	TGTGCCAGCAGTTACTCAACCCAGGGGCGAGAGACCCAGTACTTC	CASSYSTQGRETQYF
TRBV30	TRBJ2-4	once	TRBD1	TGTGCCGGGGGATACAGGGGGCGCGAAGACATTCAGTACTTC	CAGGYRGREDIQYF
TRBV19	TRBJ2-6	.	.	TGTGCCAGCCAAAAGACGGAGTCTGGGGCCAACGTCCTGACTTTC	CASQKTESGANVLTF
TRBV6-1	TRBJ1-1	.	.	TGTGCCAGCAGACTCGGGCCGGGGTCCCACACTGAAGCTTTCTTT	CASRLGPGSHTEAFF
TRBV7-2	TRBJ2-7	.	TRBD2	TGTGCCAGCGGACTAGCGGGAGGCGGAAGCTCCTACGAGCAGTACTTC	CASGLAGGGSSYEQYF
TRBV6-6	TRBJ2-1	.	TRBD2	TGTGCCAGTCGCACACTAGCGGGAGGATGGAATGAGCAGTTCTTC	CASRTLAGGWNEQFF
TRBV14	TRBJ2-7	many	.	TGTGCCAGCAGCCGCTATGTCGGCGGGATGTACGAGCAGTACTTC	CASSRYVGGMYEQYF
TRBV6-6	TRBJ1-2	few	TRBD1	TGTGCCAGCAGTTACCCCCACACAGGGGTCGACTATGGCTACACCTTC	CASSYPHTGVDYGYTF
TRBV28	TRBJ2-1	.	.	TGTGCCAGCAGCACCCTTAGAGGATCCTCCTACAATGAGCAGTTCTTC	CASSTLRGSSYNEQFF
TRBV5-6	TRBJ1-5	.	.	TGTGCCAGCAGCTTGCGCGGGGGGCTTCAGCCCCAGCATTTT	CASSLRGGLQPQHF
TRBV9	TRBJ2-2	.	.	TGTGCCAGCAGCGTCCAACTTACGAACACCGGGGAGCTGTTTTTT	CASSVQLTNTGELFF
TRBV9	TRBJ2-2	.	TRBD2	TGTGCCAGCAGCGCCGGACTAGCGGGAGTGACCGGGGAGCTGTTTTTT	CASSAGLAGVTGELFF
TRBV30	TRBJ2-7	.	.	TGTGCCTGGAGCAAGGGGCAGGTTTACGAGCAGTACTTC	CAWSKGQVYEQYF
TRBV11-2	TRBJ1-5	.	.	TGTGCCAGCAGCTTAGATCGAGGTCAGCCCCAGCATTTT	CASSLDRGQPQHF
TRBV18	TRBJ1-2	.	.	TGTGCCAGCTCACCCCTTTCTCGCGAGTCTAACTATGGCTACACCTTC	CASSPLSRESNYGYTF
TRBV9	TRBJ2-7	.	TRBD2	TGTGCCAGCAGCCCGGGGGAGGGCGAGCAGTACTTC	CASSPGEGEQYF
TRBV7-9	TRBJ1-2	.	.	TGTGCCAGCAGCTTGCAACAGGAGTATGGCTACACCTTC	CASSLQQEYGYTF
TRBV9	TRBJ2-7	once	.	TGTGCCAGCAGCGGGGCCGACGGACACCACCTAGGGAACGAGCAGTACTTC	CASSGADGHHLGNEQYF
TRBV2	TRBJ1-5	medium-sized	TRBD1	TGTGCCAGCAGTGGACAGGGCCCGGGTAGCAATCAGCCCCAGCATTTT	CASSGQGPGSNQPQHF
TRBV19	TRBJ2-1	.	.	TGTGCCAGTAGGGCGTTGGCCGCGGGGAATGAGCAGTTCTTC	CASRALAAGNEQFF
TRBV11-2	TRBJ2-1	.	TRBD2	TGTGCCAGCAGCTTAGTGGCTAGCGGGAGAACTAATGAGCAGTTCTTC	CASSLVASGRTNEQFF
TRBV9	TRBJ2-1	.	TRBD2	TGTGCCAGCAGCGTAGGGAGCGGGAGAGGTAATGAGCAGTTCTTC	CASSVGSGRGNEQFF
TRBV7-8	TRBJ2-7	.	TRBD1	TGTGCCAGCAGCTCCAGGACAGGGAGCTCCTACGAGCAGTACTTC	CASSSRTGSSYEQYF
TRBV6-5	TRBJ2-3	.	TRBD2	TGTGCCAGCAGTTACTCACCTAGCGGGAGTACAGATACGCAGTATTTT	CASSYSPSGSTDTQYF
TRBV6-5	TRBJ2-1	.	TRBD2	TGTGCCAGCAGTTGGACTAGCGGGAGACGCCATGAGCAGTTCTTC	CASSWTSGRRHEQFF
TRBV25-1	TRBJ1-4	.	.	TGTGGTAGTACACAGGGAGGGGAAAAACTGTTTTTT	CGSTQGGEKLFF
TRBV7-2	TRBJ2-5	.	.	TGTGCCAGCAGCTTAAGTGGGAGTGGGGAGACCCAGTACTTC	CASSLSGSGETQYF
TRBV10-3	TRBJ2-5	.	.	TGTGCCATCAGTGAGTCACCCAGGGTGGGGCAAGAGACCCAGTACTTC	CAISESPRVGQETQYF
TRBV7-3	TRBJ2-5	.	.	TGTGCCAGCAGCTTATTACCAGGGGATCAAGAGACCCAGTACTTC	CASSLLPGDQETQYF
TRBV19	TRBJ1-5	.	TRBD1	TGTGCCAGTAGTTTACAGGGGAGCGTGGGCAATCAGCCCCAGCATTTT	CASSLQGSVGNQPQHF
TRBV27	TRBJ1-4	.	TRBD1	TGTGCCAGCAGTTCCGGGACAGGGGAGAGGGAAAAACTGTTTTTT	CASSSGTGEREKLFF
TRBV19	TRBJ2-5	.	.	TGTGCCAGTAAACGGGGACCGGGAGAAGAGACCCAGTACTTC	CASKRGPGEETQYF
TRBV19	TRBJ2-3	.	TRBD1	TGTGCCAGCCGACAGGGATTGACAGATACGCAGTATTTT	CASRQGLTDTQYF
TRBV9	TRBJ2-1	.	TRBD2	TGTGCCAGCAGCCGACTAGCGGGAGCGACGGAGCGTGAGCAGTTCTTC	CASSRLAGATEREQFF
TRBV27	TRBJ1-4	.	.	TGTGCCAGCAGTCCTCGGGGGTTTGGTGAAAAACTGTTTTTT	CASSPRGFGEKLFF
TRBV7-3	TRBJ2-3	.	.	TGTGCCAGCAGCGGACCCCCGGGACTTAGCACAGATACGCAGTATTTT	CASSGPPGLSTDTQYF